This T cell receptor beta chain was recovered during a study of shared T cell receptors in the human thymus. Clones were sequenced by immunoSEQ multiplex PCR, and TCRdb holds only the in-frame ones, with some missing. The sample lists about 540,000 clones, around three quarters occurring once. Germline CDR1 reads SGDLS; CDR2 reads YYNGEE. V was pared by 4 bases and J by 6 bases, with 11 bases between. CDR3 length equals 13 residues. This sample also belongs to another study, concerning human thymus T cells. This second study notes: Thymus tissue for the work was resected from patients undergoing corrective heart surgery. What appeared biased in thymic and blood repertoires was the usage of V and J genes. Related research described strongly overlapping thymic repertoires in unrelated people.

The V gene is TRBV9, the J gene TRBJ2-1; D is perhaps TRBD1 (6 bases). The receptor was isolated from a boy under two years old with a congenital heart defect. The sample consisted of thymocytes. The CDR3: CASSYRDINEQFF. The CDR3 DNA is TGTGCCAGCAGCTACCGGGACATCAATGAGCAGTTCTTC.